The present TCR beta chain was sequenced within a study of T cells in Graves' hyperthyroidism and ophthalmopathy. Study observations and caveats: A model of 13 V-J pairs discriminated ophthalmopathy from stable hyperthyroidism.

Germline loops: CDR1 MNHNS, CDR2 SASEGT. There are 14 residues in the CDR3. With V trimmed by 6 bases and J by 4 bases, 7 bases remained unmatched. Template material for amplifying TCR beta CDR3 regions consisted of RNA transcripts. A first-round RT-PCR of the TCR CDR3 used the HTBI primer set. TCRdb re-analysed the multiplex PCR reads in MiXCR, keeping a single row per CDR3 protein. The table lists more than 350,000 distinct CDR3 sequences, approximately 16% of them singletons. Only one count was recorded for this clonotype. Its antigen is not known. Ophthalmopathy in the patients scored at least 3 on Clinical Activity Score and at least 4 on NOSPECS grade, lasting under 3 months. Used for diagnoses were clinical symptoms, serum thyroxine and TRAb, thyroid ultrasound and orbital computed tomography. PBMCs were obtained from roughly 10 ml fresh peripheral blood.

The clonotype comes from a woman aged 60-70 years with Graves' ophthalmopathy. The sequencing sample was made of blood. The J gene is TRBJ1-2, the V gene TRBV6-1; 8 positions match TRBD1. The CDR3 DNA is TGTGCCAGCAGCCGGACAGGGCCTGGCTATGGCTACACCTTC. This codes for CASSRTGPGYGYTF.